Shown below are 15 T cell receptor beta chains from a single sample sequenced in a study of shared clonotypes between healthy human individuals. Naive CD8 populations comprised CD45RO-negative cells positively selected for CCR7, excluding terminally differentiated effector memory CD45RA+ cells. The assay was immunoSEQ multiplex PCR, and TCRdb's table has in-frame clones only and misses some. Of about 680,000 clones in the sample, about 90% were seen once. Source material: naive CD8+ T cells sorted from blood. The receptors stem from a man aged 25 to 40 in good health.

This chain links TRBV7-9 with TRBJ1-3, with TRBD1 as a possible D gene (6 bases). Trimming took off 3 bases at V and 0 bases at J, with 12 bases between the two ends. Looked up from germline, CDR1 is SEHNR and CDR2 is FQNEAQ (reference sequence). The CDR3 extends over 16 amino acids. The CDR3 DNA sequence: TGTGCCAGCAGCTTTTCCAACAGGGACTCTGGAAACACCATATATTTT. This translates into CASSFSNRDSGNTIYF.

The gene calls are TRBV7-2 and TRBJ2-3; D not resolved. The V gene lost 6 bases and the J gene lost 2 bases, with 24 bases spanning the gap. CDR1 and CDR2 (germline): SGHTA, FQGNSA. The CDR3 is 18 residues long. The CDR3 bases are TGTGCCAGCAGTCTTAGATCATGGGTAGGCAGGCACACAGATACGCAGTATTTT. Protein product: CASSLRSWVGRHTDTQYF.

The J gene is TRBJ2-7, the V gene TRBV5-5; no clear D. Germline lookup yields CDR1 SGHKS and CDR2 YYEKEE (reference sequence). The V end was cut by 3 bases, the J end by 2 bases, with 9 bases between. This CDR3 has 13 residues. As DNA, the CDR3 is TGTGCCAGCAGCTCCGGGCCTGCCTACGAGCAGTACTTC. This encodes CASSSGPAYEQYF.

CDR3 nucleotide sequence: TGTGCCAGCATCGGCGGGACCTACGAGCAGTACTTC. Translated: CASIGGTYEQYF. The V and J genes are TRBV2 and TRBJ2-7; tentatively, D is TRBD2 (6 bases). This CDR3 is 12 amino acids long. CDR1 and CDR2 from the germline V gene are SNHLY and FYNNEI. The germline V and J ends were trimmed by 7 bases and 2 bases, with 9 bases remaining between them.

The chain recombines TRBV11-3 with TRBJ2-2; D gene uncertain. The CDR3 runs to 17 residues. Looked up from germline, CDR1 is SGHNT and CDR2 is YENEEA. V was trimmed by 4 bases and J by 7 bases, leaving 22 bases between them. For the CDR3, the DNA is TGTGCCAGCAGCTATTCCTTTTTGGGCCTACTGGGCGGGGAGCTGTTTTTT. This sequence encodes CASSYSFLGLLGGELFF.

V and J are TRBV7-9 and TRBJ2-2; possible D gene TRBD2, 5 bases. V was cut by 5 bases and J by 0 bases, with 10 bases left in between. This CDR3 spans 15 amino acids. Germline values: CDR1 SEHNR, CDR2 FQNEAQ (reference sequence). CDR3 in DNA: TGTGCCAGCAGCCCGAGCGGAGCGAACACCGGGGAGCTGTTTTTT. This sequence encodes CASSPSGANTGELFF.

CDR3 protein: CSVHTGASYNEQFF. CDR3 sequence (DNA): TGCAGCGTCCACACAGGGGCTTCCTACAATGAGCAGTTCTTC. The rearrangement links TRBV29-1 to TRBJ2-1, with 7 nucleotides matching TRBD1. J lost 1 base, V lost 6 bases, and 6 bases had no gene match. The CDR3 covers 14 residues. Germline-derived CDR1 and CDR2 are SQVTM and ANQGSEA.

On this clone: A junction boundary mismatches the germline segment, possibly from a read error. This chain joins TRBV29-1 and TRBJ2-5, with D perhaps matching TRBD1 (6 bases). Germline CDR1 SQVTM, CDR2 ANQGSEA. The CDR3 is made up of 12 amino acids. CDR3 amino acids: CSVEEDSREVNF. The CDR3 nucleotides are TGCAGCGTTGAAGAGGACAGTCGTGAGGTGAACTTC.

The chain recombines TRBV7-8 with TRBJ2-1; D is uncertain. In germline, CDR1 is SGHVS, CDR2 FQNEAQ. The CDR3 has 14 amino acids. The V end was cut by 8 bases, the J end by 0 bases, with 11 bases between. The CDR3 here is CASRSASSYNEQFF. CDR3 DNA sequence: TGTGCCAGCCGTTCCGCCAGCTCCTACAATGAGCAGTTCTTC.

The chain carries TRBV7-9 and TRBJ2-7; D unclear. Germline CDR1 SEHNR, CDR2 FQNEAQ (reference sequence). The CDR3 sequence is 15 residues long. With 1 base removed from V and 0 bases from J, the gap between germline ends came to 10 bases. CDR3 sequence: CASSLVGLGSYEQYF. The CDR3 DNA reads TGTGCCAGCAGCTTAGTAGGGTTAGGCTCCTACGAGCAGTACTTC.

J is TRBJ2-1 and V is TRBV19; 9 positions agree with TRBD2. After removal of 5 bases from V and 7 bases from J, the junction contained 6 bases not matched to a gene. The CDR3 is made up of 14 amino acids. CDR1 LNHDA and CDR2 SQIVND come from the germline V gene (reference sequence). CDR3 sequence reads: CASSAGLAVNEQFF. The CDR3 coding sequence is TGTGCCAGTAGTGCGGGACTAGCCGTGAATGAGCAGTTCTTC.

In its sample, this clone was seen a few times. The same CDR3 also results from other DNA sequences found in this sample. This chain connects TRBV9 to TRBJ2-5; D remains ambiguous. Trimming left V 7 bases short and J 4 bases short, with 2 bases between. This CDR3 has 9 residues. The germline CDR1 and CDR2 sequences are SGDLS and YYNGEE. CDR3 in DNA: TGTGCCAGCGGAGAGACCCAGTACTTC. Translation: CASGETQYF. Complete variable domain (other parts from reference TRBV9 and TRBJ2-5): DSGVTQTPKHLITATGQRVTLRCSPRSGDLSVYWYQQSLDQGLQFLIQYYNGEERAKGNILERFSAQQFPDLHSELNLSSLELGDSALYFCASGETQYFGPGTRLLVL.

The chain carries TRBV10-3 and TRBJ2-7; maybe TRBD1 (6 bases). V was clipped by 5 bases and J by 4 bases, with 12 bases between them. This CDR3 spans 13 amino acids. Germline V gene data show CDR1 as ENHRY and CDR2 as SYGVKD. CDR3 amino acids: CAISFGQIYEQYF. Written as DNA, the CDR3 is TGTGCCATCAGTTTCGGACAGATTTACGAGCAGTACTTC.

The chain combines TRBV7-9 with TRBJ2-5, with 11 bases lining up with TRBD2. Per the germline V gene, CDR1 is SEHNR and CDR2 is FQNEAQ (reference sequence). Germline trimming cut 3 bases from V and 1 base from J; bases unmatched to any gene: 10. The length of the CDR3 is 18 residues. The CDR3 sequence is CASSFLGQGTSGQETQYF. CDR3 nucleotides: TGTGCCAGCAGCTTCTTGGGCCAGGGGACTAGCGGCCAAGAGACCCAGTACTTC. Based on the CDR3 plus reference TRBV7-9 and TRBJ2-5, the full variable domain is DTGVSQNPRHKITKRGQNVTFRCDPISEHNRLYWYRQTLGQGPEFLTYFQNEAQLEKSRLLSDRFSAERPKGSFSTLEIQRTEQGDSAMYLCASSFLGQGTSGQETQYFGPGTRLLVL.

The CDR3 DNA reads as TGCAGCGTTGGGGCGGGGACGTACAATGAGCAGTTCTTC. It specifies CSVGAGTYNEQFF. J is TRBJ2-1 and V is TRBV29-1, with TRBD2 as a possible D gene (6 bases). Trimming took off 4 bases at V and 4 bases at J, with 11 bases between the two ends. The CDR3 has 13 residues. The germline V gene has CDR1 SQVTM and CDR2 ANQGSEA.